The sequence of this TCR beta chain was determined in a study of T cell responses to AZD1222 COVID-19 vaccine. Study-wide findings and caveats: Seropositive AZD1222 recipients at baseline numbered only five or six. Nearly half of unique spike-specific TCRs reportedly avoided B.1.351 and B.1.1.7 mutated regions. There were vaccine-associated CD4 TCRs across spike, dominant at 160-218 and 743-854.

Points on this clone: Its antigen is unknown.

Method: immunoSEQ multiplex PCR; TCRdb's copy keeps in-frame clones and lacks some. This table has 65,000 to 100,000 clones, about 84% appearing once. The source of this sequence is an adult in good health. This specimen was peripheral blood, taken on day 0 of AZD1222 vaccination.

CDR3 nucleotide sequence: TGTGCCAGCAGTTTGGGGGGCGGAACTGAAGCTTTCTTT. Amino acid sequence: CASSLGGGTEAFF. This chain connects TRBV12-3 or TRBV12-4 to TRBJ1-1, with D tentatively TRBD1 (6 bases). This CDR3 region has 13 residues. V was shortened by 3 bases and J by 5 bases, with 10 bases between the two germline ends.